Here is one T cell receptor (beta chain) with its context. Its antigen is not identified. The PCR was carried out with 60 Vbeta primers and 13 Jbeta primers. Produced via immunoSEQ multiplex PCR; TCRdb's table is partial and in-frame only. Of some 190,000 clones detected, around 81% appear once; the ten largest clones hold approximately 2%. These data come from a study of cytomegalovirus exposure and HLA in healthy donors. Study conclusions and caveats: Per a prior analysis, the majority of TCR beta V segments were productive roughly 90% or roughly 30% of the time. Reports indicated that the classifier achieved high specificity and sensitivity in diagnosing cytomegalovirus status. Some V segments, including TRBV6-2 and TRBV6-3, were excluded as indistinguishable. Donor immune exposure was known only as CMV serostatus.

J lost 5 bases, V lost 5 bases, and 9 bases had no gene match. Germline values: CDR1 SGHNT, CDR2 YENEEA. The CDR3 loop spans 15 amino acids. The chain recombines TRBV11-3 with TRBJ2-1; 7 bases are shared with TRBD1. The sample comprised PBMCs. This sequence originates from a young man in good health and CMV-seronegative. The CDR3 is CASSLLPGQDNEQFF. The CDR3 DNA reads TGTGCCAGCAGCCTACTACCTGGACAGGACAATGAGCAGTTCTTC.